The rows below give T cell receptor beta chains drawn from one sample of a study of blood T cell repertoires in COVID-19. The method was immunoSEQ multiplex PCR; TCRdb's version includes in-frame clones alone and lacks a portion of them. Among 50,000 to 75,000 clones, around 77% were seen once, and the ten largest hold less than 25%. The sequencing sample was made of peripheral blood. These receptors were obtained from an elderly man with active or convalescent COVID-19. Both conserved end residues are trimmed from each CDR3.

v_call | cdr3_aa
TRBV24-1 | ATSDLRGEGETQY
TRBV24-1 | ATRGGDAEKLF
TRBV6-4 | ASSRTGGAIGELF
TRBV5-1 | ASSYRTGLQSNGYT
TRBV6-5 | ATRGGSTDTQY
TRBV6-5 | ASSYPAGVSYEQY
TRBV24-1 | APWTESLGANVLT
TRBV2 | ASKLGTGRSGELF
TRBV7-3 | ASSALTGKQETQY
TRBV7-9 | ASSFRAQNTEAF
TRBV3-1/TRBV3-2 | ASSHSQNRAT
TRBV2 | ASRWEGSYEQY
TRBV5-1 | ASSLGAQNEKLF
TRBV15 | ATSRAGTGQDTQY
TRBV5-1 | ASSRRTSGRASEQF
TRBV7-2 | ASSPQEDYGYT
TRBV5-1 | ASSLGQGVGEKLF
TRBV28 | ASSPPNPRDEQY
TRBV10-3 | AISESGQNQPQH
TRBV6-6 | ASRRGYNSPLH
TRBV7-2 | ASSLYPLIDRDNEKLF
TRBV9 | ASSVGPSTDTQY
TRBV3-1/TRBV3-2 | ASSQAGQPQH
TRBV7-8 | ASSPDIPNEQF
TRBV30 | AWSKGSGSYNEQF
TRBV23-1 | ASSRRAQRSEQY
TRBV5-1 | ASSSRAGNSYNEQF
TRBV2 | ASSGVNSNQPQH
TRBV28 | ASSSAGRTPEAF